A single sample is the source of the 27 T cell receptor beta chains below, sequenced in a study of PD-1 blockade in mismatch repair-deficient tumors. Sequenced by immunoSEQ multiplex PCR; TCRdb stores in-frame clones only, minus some. The sample has about 100,000 clones; approximately 83% are singletons. The material was peripheral blood, obtained roughly eight months after starting pembrolizumab. These receptors came from an adult with mismatch repair-deficient cancer.

V and J are TRBV5-4 and TRBJ2-7, with 9 positions matching TRBD2. The V gene's germline CDR1 is SGHNT and CDR2 YYREEE (reference sequence). V was clipped by 4 bases and J by 3 bases; unmatched bases: 2. The CDR3 contains 13 residues. CDR3 sequence (DNA): TGTGCCAGCAGCGTAGCGGGAGTCTACGAGCAGTACTTC. It encodes CASSVAGVYEQYF.

The chain is built from TRBV19 and TRBJ2-7; no reliable D call. Looked up from germline, CDR1 is LNHDA and CDR2 is SQIVND (reference sequence). V was pared by 4 bases and J by 2 bases, with 3 bases between. CDR3 size: 11 residues. The CDR3 DNA is TGTGCCAGTAGTAGTACCTACGAGCAGTACTTC. Protein: CASSSTYEQYF.

The V and J genes are TRBV2 and TRBJ2-7; D not resolved. The CDR3 is 15 amino acids. V was shortened by 5 bases and J by 2 bases, with 16 bases between the two germline ends. Germline loops: CDR1 SNHLY, CDR2 FYNNEI. CDR3 in amino acids: CASSLSQASTYEQYF. The CDR3 DNA follows: TGTGCCAGCAGTTTGTCCCAGGCCTCTACCTACGAGCAGTACTTC.

CDR3 nucleotide sequence: TGTGCCTGGAGCACAGGGGGAGGCTACACCTTC. Its translation: CAWSTGGGYTF. This rearrangement joins TRBV30 to TRBJ1-2; 8 bases agree with TRBD1. Per the germline V gene, CDR1 is GTSNPN and CDR2 is SVGIG (reference sequence). J was trimmed by 8 bases and V by 3 bases; bases with no gene match: 2. This CDR3 is 11 amino acids long.

The chain is built from TRBV30 and TRBJ2-2; a weak D match, TRBD1 (6 bases). The CDR3 totals 13 residues. Germline values: CDR1 GTSNPN, CDR2 SVGIG (reference sequence). The germline V and J ends were trimmed by 3 bases and 6 bases, with 11 bases remaining between them. The chain's CDR3 is CAWSQGKAGELFF. CDR3 DNA: TGTGCCTGGAGCCAGGGGAAAGCCGGGGAGCTGTTTTTT.

The chain links TRBV7-6 to TRBJ2-3; D not certain. V gave up 5 bases and J gave up 1 base, with 7 bases separating them. CDR1 is SGHVS, CDR2 FNYEAQ, per germline. CDR3 size: 13 residues. CDR3 bases: TGTGCCAGCAGCCCCAAGGGCACAGATACGCAGTATTTT. This codes for CASSPKGTDTQYF.

V is TRBV5-4 and J is TRBJ2-5; 7 bases line up with TRBD2. The CDR3 consists of 11 residues. In germline, CDR1 is SGHNT, CDR2 YYREEE (reference sequence). V dropped 4 bases and J dropped 9; count of bases not matched to a gene: 3. CDR3 DNA: TGTGCCAGCAGCCGGGAGGACTCCCAGTACTTC. Translating it yields CASSREDSQYF.

This chain joins TRBV28 and TRBJ1-2; tentative D call: TRBD1 (5 bases). The V gene's germline CDR1 is MDHEN and CDR2 SYDVKM. CDR3 length: 17 amino acids. Trimming removed 1 base at V and 0 bases at J, with 15 bases between. The CDR3 region has the DNA TGTGCCAGCAGTTTATCCCAGGGAGGCCCTACTAACTATGGCTACACCTTC. Its protein is CASSLSQGGPTNYGYTF.

The V and J genes are TRBV27 and TRBJ2-2, with 9 bases matching TRBD1. Germline CDR1 reads MNHEY; CDR2 reads SMNVEV (reference sequence). V trimming: 3 bases; J trimming: 1 base; junction bases outside the gene matches: 3. This CDR3 is built from 16 residues. In DNA, the CDR3 is TGTGCCAGCAGTTTCCCGGGACAGGGGAACACCGGGGAGCTGTTTTTT. Encoded protein: CASSFPGQGNTGELFF.

The rearrangement joins TRBV9 to TRBJ2-6; D is perhaps TRBD1 (7 bases). Germline loops: CDR1 SGDLS, CDR2 YYNGEE. V lost 5 bases and J lost 0, with 9 bases in between. The CDR3 spans 15 residues. The CDR3 DNA reads as TGTGCCAGCAGGGAGGGGGCCTCTGGGGCCAACGTCCTGACTTTC. It translates to CASREGASGANVLTF. The full variable domain, its missing parts supplied by reference TRBV9 and TRBJ2-6, is DSGVTQTPKHLITATGQRVTLRCSPRSGDLSVYWYQQSLDQGLQFLIQYYNGEERAKGNILERFSAQQFPDLHSELNLSSLELGDSALYFCASREGASGANVLTFGAGSRLTVL.

V usage is TRBV5-5 and J usage is TRBJ2-7; D uncertain. CDR1 is SGHKS and CDR2 is YYEKEE in the germline V gene (reference sequence). V was clipped by 1 base and J by 3 bases, with 11 bases between them. This CDR3 has 14 amino acids. The CDR3: CASSLRGPDYEQYF. Written as DNA, the CDR3 is TGTGCCAGCAGCTTGCGAGGACCTGACTACGAGCAGTACTTC.

This rearrangement joins TRBV7-9 to TRBJ2-7; TRBD2 matches at 9 bases. The junction had 9 bases not matched to a gene; V was cut back by 5 bases and J by 4 bases. Germline V lookup: CDR1 SEHNR, CDR2 FQNEAQ (reference sequence). This CDR3 spans 15 amino acids. CDR3 sequence (DNA): TGTGCCAGCAGCCCCACCGGGACTAGCTCTTACGAGCAGTACTTC. Translation: CASSPTGTSSYEQYF.

The chain has TRBV6-5 and TRBJ2-3; D unresolved. The V end was cut by 2 bases, the J end by 0 bases, with 6 bases between. Per the germline V gene, CDR1 is MNHEY and CDR2 is SVGAGI. The CDR3 runs to 14 residues. The CDR3: CASSYLGSTDTQYF. As DNA, the CDR3 is TGTGCCAGCAGTTACCTCGGGAGCACAGATACGCAGTATTTT.

This clone was found a few times. The rearrangement joins TRBV28 to TRBJ2-3, with a tentative D call TRBD1 (6 bases). The ends were cut back, 1 base at V and 6 bases at J, with 14 bases in the middle. Germline CDR1 reads MDHEN; CDR2 reads SYDVKM. The CDR3 loop spans 15 amino acids. CDR3 in amino acids: CASSLSGAGFDTQYF. Here the CDR3 DNA reads TGTGCCAGCAGTTTATCAGGGGCTGGGTTCGATACGCAGTATTTT.

The chain links TRBV11-3 to TRBJ1-1; 7 nucleotides line up with TRBD1. The germline CDR1 and CDR2 sequences are SGHNT and YENEEA. The CDR3 contains 13 residues. Trimming removed 5 bases from V and 3 bases from J; junction bases left unmatched: 3. CDR3 DNA: TGTGCCAGCAGCAACAGGGGAGACACTGAAGCTTTCTTT. Translated, it gives CASSNRGDTEAFF.

V usage is TRBV12-5 and J usage is TRBJ2-1, with 12 nucleotides matching TRBD2. Germline CDR1 is LGHNT and CDR2 is FRNRAP. The CDR3 contains 19 residues. V dropped 2 bases and J dropped 1; count of bases not matched to a gene: 9. The CDR3 DNA sequence: TGTGCTAGTGGTTTGTTGGGACTAGCGGGTGCGGCGTCCTACAATGAGCAGTTCTTC. Encoded protein: CASGLLGLAGAASYNEQFF.

The rearrangement joins TRBV5-8 to TRBJ2-6; D is perhaps TRBD1 (6 bases). V shed 3 bases and J shed 0 bases, with 7 bases lying between them. The CDR3 is made up of 15 amino acids. The germline CDR1 and CDR2 sequences are SGHTS and YDEGEE. The chain's CDR3 is CASSSGHSGANVLTF. DNA of the CDR3: TGTGCCAGCAGCTCGGGACACTCTGGGGCCAACGTCCTGACTTTC.

The CDR3 sequence: CSVEGGRAGAEQYF. In DNA, the CDR3 is TGCAGCGTTGAAGGTGGGAGGGCGGGGGCCGAGCAGTACTTC. This chain links TRBV29-1 with TRBJ2-7; D might be TRBD2 (7 bases). The CDR3 extends over 14 amino acids. The germline V gene encodes CDR1 SQVTM and CDR2 ANQGSEA. V lost 1 base to trimming and J lost 6 bases, with 16 bases between them.

The CDR3 DNA sequence: TGTGCCAGCAGCTTGGCGGTGGGGACTGGAAACACCATATATTTT. Amino acid sequence: CASSLAVGTGNTIYF. This rearrangement joins TRBV5-5 to TRBJ1-3; D not resolved. V lost 0 bases, J lost 2 bases, and 9 bases lay in between. The CDR3 is made up of 15 amino acids. Germline CDR1 is SGHKS and CDR2 is YYEKEE (reference sequence).

The genes are TRBV7-6 and TRBJ2-3; possible D gene TRBD1, 6 bases. Germline V gives CDR1 SGHVS, CDR2 FNYEAQ. The CDR3 loop spans 15 amino acids. Trimming took off 2 bases at V and 2 bases at J, with 11 bases between the two ends. This chain's CDR3 is CASSLQTGVTDTQYF. DNA for the CDR3: TGTGCCAGCAGCTTACAGACAGGAGTCACAGATACGCAGTATTTT.

This rearrangement joins TRBV4-2 to TRBJ2-4; D uncertain. The CDR3 spans 16 residues. V lost 1 base and J lost 0, with 10 bases in between. Germline CDR1 and CDR2: LGHNA and YNFKEQ. Written as DNA, the CDR3 is TGTGCCAGCAGCCAAGGTAGCCCTGGAGCCAAAAACATTCAGTACTTC. Protein: CASSQGSPGAKNIQYF.

The rearrangement uses TRBV5-8 and TRBJ2-6, with unresolved D. This CDR3 has 16 residues. From germline, CDR1 is SGHTS and CDR2 YDEGEE. V lost 7 bases and J 2 bases, leaving 16 bases between the germline ends. The CDR3 sequence: CASAPWLGPGANVLTF. DNA for the CDR3: TGTGCCAGCGCACCATGGTTGGGTCCTGGGGCCAACGTCCTGACTTTC.

The chain recombines TRBV6-6 with TRBJ1-5; the D is unclear. CDR1 MNHNY and CDR2 SVGAGI come from the germline V gene (reference sequence). The germline V and J ends were trimmed by 7 bases and 2 bases, with 9 bases remaining between them. This CDR3 contains 13 residues. Here the CDR3 DNA reads TGTGCCAGCATTGGTACCGGCAATCAGCCCCAGCATTTT. Translated, it gives CASIGTGNQPQHF.

This chain uses TRBV7-3 with TRBJ2-3; TRBD2 aligns across 9 bases. The CDR3 loop spans 15 amino acids. J was trimmed by 2 bases and V by 5 bases; bases with no gene match: 5. CDR1 SGHTA and CDR2 FQGTGA come from the germline V gene. This CDR3 is CASSPLAGNTDTQYF. The CDR3, as DNA: TGTGCCAGCAGCCCCCTAGCGGGAAACACAGATACGCAGTATTTT.

The chain links TRBV20-1 to TRBJ1-3; 8 positions match TRBD1. V shed 6 bases and J 8 bases; nucleotides not matched to a gene: 3. CDR3 length: 11 amino acids. Germline V gives CDR1 DFQATT, CDR2 SNEGSKA (reference sequence). The CDR3 bases are TGCAGTGCGAGACAGGGGTACACCATATATTTT. It codes for CSARQGYTIYF.

V usage is TRBV5-1 and J usage is TRBJ2-7; 9 bases map to TRBD1. The CDR3 runs 14 residues. The germline gives CDR1 SGHRS, CDR2 YFSETQ. Unmatched junction bases numbered 8, after V lost 6 bases and J lost 4 bases. The CDR3 DNA follows: TGCGCCAGCACGAAGGGGACAGGGATATACGAGCAGTACTTC. It yields the protein CASTKGTGIYEQYF.

J is TRBJ2-1 and V is TRBV6-1; 8 bases fit TRBD1. CDR1 is MNHNS, CDR2 SASEGT, per germline. Germline trimming cut 4 bases from V and 9 bases from J; bases unmatched to any gene: 5. The CDR3 has 13 residues. Here the CDR3 DNA reads TGTGCCAGCAGTGCCCAGGGGGCCGGTGAGCAGTTCTTC. Protein sequence: CASSAQGAGEQFF.